Below are 18 T cell receptor beta chains sequenced from a single sample in a study of OX40 agonist ivuxolimab in advanced cancers. Here immunoSEQ multiplex PCR was the method, and the copy in TCRdb shows in-frame clones only, minus some. This table holds about 58,000 clones, around 78% found once. The material sequenced was CD4+ or CD8+ T cells sorted from blood, taken in a trial of the OX40 agonist ivuxolimab. The receptors derive from an adult with an advanced solid tumor such as melanoma, head and neck, liver or kidney cancer.

V gene TRBV2 combines with J gene TRBJ2-3; 13 nucleotides agree with TRBD2. With 6 bases clipped from V and 1 base from J, the junction kept 4 bases outside the gene matches. Germline V lookup: CDR1 SNHLY, CDR2 FYNNEI. The CDR3 sequence is 16 residues long. The CDR3, as DNA: TGTGCCAGCAGGACCGGACTAGCGGGGGGCACAGATACGCAGTATTTT. It is translated as CASRTGLAGGTDTQYF.

The chain is built from TRBV4-3 and TRBJ1-1, with D perhaps matching TRBD1 (5 bases). Germline loops: CDR1 LGHNA, CDR2 YSLEER. CDR3 length: 15 amino acids. With 0 bases removed from V and 4 bases from J, the gap between germline ends came to 12 bases. Written as DNA, the CDR3 is TGCGCCAGCAGCCAAGACACGCAAAGGGGCACTGAAGCTTTCTTT. It yields the protein CASSQDTQRGTEAFF.

The V and J genes are TRBV7-9 and TRBJ1-3; D uncertain. The length of the CDR3 is 16 residues. Germline CDR1 reads SEHNR; CDR2 reads FQNEAQ (reference sequence). Between the trimmed V and J ends, which lost 6 bases and 2 bases, there was a span of 17 bases. CDR3 protein: CASRPTWEGTGNTIYF. CDR3 coding DNA: TGTGCCAGCAGACCTACCTGGGAGGGCACTGGAAACACCATATATTTT.

This sequence joins TRBV4-2 and TRBJ1-1; D not certain. The CDR3 totals 14 residues. CDR1 LGHNA and CDR2 YNFKEQ come from the germline V gene. V shed 0 bases and J shed 0 bases, with 5 bases lying between them. The CDR3 loop is CASSQDGVNTEAFF. CDR3 coding DNA: TGTGCCAGCAGCCAAGATGGGGTGAACACTGAAGCTTTCTTT.

The chain joins TRBV6-1 to TRBJ1-1; D unclear. V dropped 0 bases and J dropped 5 bases, with 10 bases sitting between them. CDR3 size: 14 residues. Germline loops: CDR1 MNHNS, CDR2 SASEGT. CDR3 amino acids: CASSEAPGQTEAFF. The CDR3 bases are TGTGCCAGCAGTGAAGCGCCCGGGCAGACTGAAGCTTTCTTT.

This rearrangement joins TRBV28 to TRBJ1-2; no firm D call. Per germline, CDR1 MDHEN and CDR2 SYDVKM. This CDR3 is 13 amino acids long. Trimming removed 8 bases at V and 3 bases at J, with 13 bases between. CDR3 DNA: TGTGCCAGCTGGACCGCTAGGGACTATGGCTACACCTTC. Protein product: CASWTARDYGYTF.

This chain joins TRBV9 and TRBJ1-2, with a weak D call TRBD1 (6 bases). Germline V gives CDR1 SGDLS, CDR2 YYNGEE. V lost 3 bases to trimming and J lost 3 bases, with 12 bases between them. The CDR3 loop spans 14 amino acids. CDR3 loop: CASSAGTPYYGYTF. The CDR3 coding sequence is TGTGCCAGCAGCGCCGGGACACCCTACTATGGCTACACCTTC.

The J gene is TRBJ1-1, the V gene TRBV27; 8 bases map to TRBD1. With V trimmed by 3 bases and J by 4 bases, 7 bases remained unmatched. The CDR3 spans 15 residues. Germline values: CDR1 MNHEY, CDR2 SMNVEV (reference sequence). The CDR3 sequence: CASSFSQGAITEAFF. As DNA, the CDR3 is TGTGCCAGCAGTTTCTCCCAGGGGGCGATCACTGAAGCTTTCTTT.

CDR3 nucleotide sequence: TGTGCCAGCTCACCAACAGGGTCTGGCAATCAGCCCCAGCATTTT. The encoded protein is CASSPTGSGNQPQHF. The V call is TRBV18, the J call TRBJ1-5; tentatively, D is TRBD1 (6 bases). This CDR3 has 15 residues. V shed 2 bases and J shed 2 bases, with 10 bases lying between them. Germline lookup yields CDR1 KGHSH and CDR2 LQKENI.

V is TRBV6-5 and J is TRBJ2-3, with a tentative D call TRBD1 (5 bases). The CDR3 totals 15 residues. Germline CDR1 and CDR2: MNHEY and SVGAGI. Between the trimmed V and J ends, which lost 1 base and 4 bases, there was a span of 12 bases. The CDR3 spells CASSYLGRAADTQYF. The CDR3 DNA reads as TGTGCCAGCAGTTACTTGGGCAGGGCAGCAGATACGCAGTATTTT.

The CDR3 coding sequence is TGTGCCAGCAGCCCGCCCGGGACAGGGTACAATGAGCAGTTCTTC. It codes for CASSPPGTGYNEQFF. This chain joins TRBV6-6 and TRBJ2-1, with 9 bases aligning to TRBD1. The germline V gene encodes CDR1 MNHNY and CDR2 SVGAGI (reference sequence). This CDR3 has 15 amino acids. V gave up 6 bases and J gave up 4 bases; unmatched junction bases: 7.

This chain connects TRBV5-6 to TRBJ1-2; 7 bases fit TRBD1. V shed 4 bases, J shed 4 bases, and the junction held 7 bases outside the gene matches. The CDR3 runs 14 residues. In germline, CDR1 is SGHDT, CDR2 YYEEEE. DNA for the CDR3: TGTGCCAGCAGCGGAGCAGGGGGTCCCTATGGCTACACCTTC. Its protein product is CASSGAGGPYGYTF.

The rearrangement uses TRBV5-6 and TRBJ2-2, with 7 bases matching TRBD1. V shed 3 bases and J 5 bases; nucleotides not matched to a gene: 7. Germline V gene sequence: CDR1 SGHDT, CDR2 YYEEEE. The CDR3 loop spans 15 amino acids. CDR3 protein: CASSSGTVHTGELFF. In DNA form, the CDR3 reads TGTGCCAGCAGCTCCGGGACAGTTCATACCGGGGAGCTGTTTTTT.

This clone showed up many times. V usage is TRBV7-2 and J usage is TRBJ2-7; 10 nucleotides match TRBD2. Germline-derived CDR1 and CDR2 are SGHTA and FQGNSA. This CDR3 contains 14 residues. Trimming cost V 4 bases and J 7 bases; bases outside gene matches: 7. This CDR3 is CASSSTSGPSEQYF. The CDR3 nucleotides read TGTGCCAGCAGCTCGACTAGCGGGCCCAGTGAGCAGTACTTC.

This chain links TRBV7-2 with TRBJ2-2; D possibly corresponds to TRBD1 (5 bases). Looked up from germline, CDR1 is SGHTA and CDR2 is FQGNSA. Trimming removed 1 base at V and 2 bases at J, with 14 bases between. CDR3 length: 17 amino acids. The CDR3 region is CASSLVARAKNTGELFF. In DNA form, the CDR3 reads TGTGCCAGCAGCTTAGTGGCCAGGGCCAAAAACACCGGGGAGCTGTTTTTT.

The chain has TRBV11-3 and TRBJ2-1, with TRBD1 matching 11 bases. The CDR3 has 15 residues. CDR1 SGHNT and CDR2 YENEEA come from the germline V gene. V trimming: 5 bases; J trimming: 6 bases; junction bases outside the gene matches: 6. CDR3 sequence reads: CASSLGTGGFNEQFF. CDR3 in DNA: TGTGCCAGCAGCCTCGGGACAGGGGGGTTCAATGAGCAGTTCTTC.

The rearrangement uses TRBV28 and TRBJ1-1; D gene ambiguous. Germline values: CDR1 MDHEN, CDR2 SYDVKM. The CDR3 totals 13 residues. Trimming took 6 bases from V and 2 from J, leaving 10 bases between them. The CDR3 reads CASSRGSNTEAFF. CDR3 DNA: TGTGCCAGCAGCCGCGGTAGCAACACTGAAGCTTTCTTT.

This clone showed up just once. The chain employs TRBV6-1 and TRBJ2-5; unclear D gene. V was shortened by 1 base and J by 2 bases, with 17 bases between the two germline ends. This CDR3 comprises 17 residues. Germline CDR1 and CDR2: MNHNS and SASEGT. CDR3 bases: TGTGCCAGCAGTGAAGTTCAGACGAGCCTATTACAAGAGACCCAGTACTTC. Residues: CASSEVQTSLLQETQYF.